One sample yielded the 21 T cell receptor beta chains listed below, sequenced in a study of CD8+CD57+ T cells in acquired aplastic anemia (dated by TCRdb to between 2018 and 2020). Expansion of CD8+CD57+ cells had been shown by flow cytometry in the patients chosen for sequencing. Sequenced on an Illumina HiSeq 2000. Genomic DNA was used as template for profiling of TCR beta VDJ combinations and CDR3 sequences. The raw public reads went through TCRdb reprocessing: fastp at Q25, MiXCR clone calling, in-frame beta chains kept. Records with the same CDR3 protein are collapsed into one entry carrying the most frequent genes and DNA. The sample contains roughly 280,000 distinct CDR3 sequences, 56% of them found a single time. Around 1.3% of the sample is taken by the ten largest. Sequenced material: sorted CD4+, CD8+, or CD8+CD57+ T cells (not recorded which) from PBMCs. These TCRs come from a human donor with aplastic anemia.

The V gene is TRBV5-5, the J gene TRBJ2-7; a weak D match, TRBD2 (5 bases). CDR1 and CDR2 (germline): SGHKS, YYEKEE (reference sequence). The CDR3 runs to 14 residues. The V and J ends lost 3 bases and 2 bases respectively, with 12 bases between them. CDR3 bases: TGTGCCAGCAGCTCAGCGGAGGTCCCCTACGAGCAGTACTTC. Its translation: CASSSAEVPYEQYF.

V gene TRBV20-1 combines with J gene TRBJ2-5; 11 bases map to TRBD2. Looked up from germline, CDR1 is DFQATT and CDR2 is SNEGSKA (reference sequence). This CDR3 has 15 residues. Trimming at V came to 0 bases and at J to 4 bases, leaving 4 bases not matched to a gene. The CDR3 region is CSARDLAGGPETQYF. The CDR3 DNA reads as TGCAGTGCTAGAGATTTAGCGGGAGGGCCAGAGACCCAGTACTTC.

Worth noting for this clonotype: Since no conserved phenylalanine or tryptophan closes the CDR3, a read error is the likely cause. Because the CDR3's place on the DNA is in doubt, the DNA is left out and the CDR3 is given as listed by TCRdb. The V gene is TRBV20-1, the J gene TRBJ1-1; TRBD1, as called in the table, went unchecked against the DNA. Germline values: CDR1 DFQATT, CDR2 SNEGSKA (reference sequence). The CDR3 is 15 residues long, counting both termini. CDR3 sequence reads: CSASTGGAVNTEAFS.

This clonotype came up many times. The CDR3 nucleotides read TGTGCCAGCAGCTTGGTGGCTAGCGGGAGGGCCACAGATACGCAGTATTTT. It translates to CASSLVASGRATDTQYF. V gene TRBV11-2 combines with J gene TRBJ2-3, with 12 bases lining up with TRBD2. This CDR3 is 17 amino acids long. The V gene end was trimmed by 3 bases and the J gene end by 2 bases; junction bases not matched to a gene: 6. Germline CDR1 reads SGHAT; CDR2 reads FQNNGV.

V usage is TRBV24-1 and J usage is TRBJ2-7; D is undetermined. CDR3 length: 12 residues. V dropped 3 bases and J dropped 6 bases, with 8 bases sitting between them. Germline CDR1 reads KGHDR; CDR2 reads SFDVKD. The CDR3 DNA reads as TGTGCCACCAGTGATCTGGGTAGCGAGCAGTACTTC. It yields the protein CATSDLGSEQYF.

The chain couples TRBV4-2 to TRBJ2-5, with a possible D match to TRBD1 (6 bases). Germline V gene sequence: CDR1 LGHNA, CDR2 YNFKEQ. The V end lost 11 bases, the J end lost 2 bases, and 18 bases lay between the germline ends. This CDR3 comprises 14 residues. The CDR3 sequence: CAVNQGIFQETQYF. CDR3 DNA: TGTGCCGTTAACCAGGGGATATTTCAAGAGACCCAGTACTTC.

This clonotype was detected many times. The gene calls are TRBV2 and TRBJ2-7, with a weak D call TRBD1 (5 bases). CDR1 and CDR2 (germline): SNHLY, FYNNEI. The CDR3 is 14 amino acids. V was clipped by 8 bases and J by 10 bases, with 24 bases between them. The CDR3 region has the DNA TGTGCCAGCGGACAACAGGTCTTGGGTGGTTCTCAGTACTTC. Its translation: CASGQQVLGGSQYF. The full variable domain, rest sourced from reference TRBV2 and TRBJ2-7, is EPEVTQTPSHQVTQMGQEVILRCVPISNHLYFYWYRQILGQKVEFLVSFYNNEISEKSEIFDDQFSVERPDGSNFTLKIRSTKLEDSAMYFCASGQQVLGGSQYFGPGTRLTVT.

This clonotype was observed many times. The chain couples TRBV6-5 to TRBJ1-2, with D possibly matching TRBD1 (5 bases). The CDR3 totals 15 residues. The V end was cut by 6 bases, the J end by 8 bases, with 22 bases between. Looked up from germline, CDR1 is MNHEY and CDR2 is SVGAGI. CDR3 DNA sequence: TGTGCCAGCAGCTTACTTCAGGGATCCCCCGGGGGCTACACCTTC. This translates into CASSLLQGSPGGYTF.

The chain links TRBV2 to TRBJ1-2; D is uncertain. Trimming shortened V by 3 bases and J by 7 bases, and 15 bases separated the two germline ends. Germline V gene data show CDR1 as SNHLY and CDR2 as FYNNEI. The CDR3 consists of 14 residues. The CDR3 bases are TGTGCCAGCAGTGATAGCGGTGGGAAACGTGGCTACACCTTC. Amino acid sequence: CASSDSGGKRGYTF.

This clonotype has ten or more counts. The CDR3 DNA sequence: TGTGCCAGCAGACCTCTGGCAGGGGGGGAGAACACTGAAGCTTTCTTT. Amino acid sequence: CASRPLAGGENTEAFF. The chain employs TRBV6-1 and TRBJ1-1; 7 positions match TRBD1. CDR3 size: 16 residues. J lost 1 base, V lost 6 bases, and 11 bases had no gene match. Germline CDR1 and CDR2: MNHNS and SASEGT.

This clonotype was seen ten or more times. The V gene is TRBV27, the J gene TRBJ1-2; 8 bases align to TRBD1. CDR1 and CDR2 (germline): MNHEY, SMNVEV (reference sequence). Trimming removed 4 bases from V and 3 bases from J; junction bases left unmatched: 4. This CDR3 region has 14 residues. CDR3 loop: CASSSGGADYGYTF. In DNA, the CDR3 is TGTGCCAGCAGTTCAGGGGGCGCGGACTATGGCTACACCTTC.

The sample holds many counts of this clonotype. The chain is built from TRBV7-9 and TRBJ2-7, with no clear D. The CDR3 covers 13 residues. V was trimmed by 5 bases and J by 1 base, leaving 9 bases between them. CDR1 SEHNR and CDR2 FQNEAQ come from the germline V gene (reference sequence). CDR3: CASSLLGSYEQYF. CDR3 nucleotide sequence: TGTGCCAGCAGCCTTCTCGGGTCCTACGAGCAGTACTTC.

This clonotype has a count of ten or more. The chain has TRBV6-6 and TRBJ2-7; D might be TRBD1 or TRBD2, each matching 5 bases. In germline, CDR1 is MNHNY, CDR2 SVGAGI (reference sequence). This CDR3 contains 14 residues. Trimming cost V 4 bases and J 3 bases, with 13 bases left between them. CDR3 in amino acids: CASSWGRDFYEQYF. CDR3 nucleotides: TGTGCCAGCAGTTGGGGACGGGATTTCTACGAGCAGTACTTC.

This clonotype was observed a few times. A much more abundant neighbour one base away suggests this may be a read error. The V and J genes are TRBV6-5 and TRBJ1-6, with D uncertain. CDR1 MNHEY and CDR2 SVGAGI come from the germline V gene. The length of the CDR3 is 14 residues. The CDR3 DNA is TGTGCCAGCAGTCACTCTTACAGTAATTCACCCCTCCACTTT. It is translated as CASSHSYSNSPLHF.

The chain recombines TRBV2 with TRBJ2-1; 11 positions match TRBD2. Germline V gives CDR1 SNHLY, CDR2 FYNNEI. There are 15 residues in the CDR3. Unmatched junction bases numbered 3, after V lost 6 bases and J lost 2 bases. CDR3 nucleotide sequence: TGTGCCAGCAGCGGGACTAGCGGAGCCTACAATGAGCAGTTCTTC. It encodes CASSGTSGAYNEQFF.

The chain links TRBV19 to TRBJ2-7; a possible D gene is TRBD2 (6 bases). Germline CDR1 reads LNHDA; CDR2 reads SQIVND (reference sequence). V shed 9 bases and J shed 5 bases, with 17 bases lying between them. The CDR3 totals 13 residues. The CDR3 here is CASKTHGGDEQYF. Written as DNA, the CDR3 is TGTGCCAGCAAAACCCACGGAGGGGACGAGCAGTACTTC.

The genes are TRBV7-3 and TRBJ2-5; tentatively, D is TRBD1 (5 bases). Germline CDR1 and CDR2: SGHTA and FQGTGA. The CDR3 is 14 amino acids. V was cut by 1 base and J by 7 bases, with 13 bases left in between. In DNA form, the CDR3 reads TGTGCCAGCAGCTTAAGGCAGGGTCCGGGGACCCAGTACTTC. It translates to CASSLRQGPGTQYF.

The gene calls are TRBV5-4 and TRBJ1-4; D possibly corresponds to TRBD1 (5 bases). Germline values: CDR1 SGHNT, CDR2 YYREEE (reference sequence). Trimming removed 1 base from V and 3 bases from J, with 10 bases in between. The CDR3 is 15 residues long. The DNA for the CDR3 is TGTGCCAGCAGCTTGTCGCCAGGGTCTAATGAAAAACTGTTTTTT. Translating gives CASSLSPGSNEKLFF.

J is TRBJ1-5 and V is TRBV12-3 or TRBV12-4, with D possibly TRBD1 on 5 matching bases. The V end lost 5 bases, the J end lost 0 bases, and 17 bases lay between the germline ends. The CDR3 runs 17 residues. The CDR3 here is CASSRGSWGDSNQPQHF. CDR3 coding DNA: TGTGCCAGCAGTCGTGGCTCATGGGGGGATAGCAATCAGCCCCAGCATTTT.

Only one count was recorded for this clonotype. The chain combines TRBV19 with TRBJ2-7; maybe TRBD1 (6 bases). This CDR3 region has 12 residues. Trimming left V 7 bases short and J 6 bases short, with 13 bases between. CDR1 and CDR2 (germline): LNHDA, SQIVND (reference sequence). The CDR3 DNA follows: TGTGCCAGTACCACCAGAGGGGGCGAGCAGTACTTC. Protein: CASTTRGGEQYF. Based on the CDR3 plus reference TRBV19 and TRBJ2-7, the full variable domain is DGGITQSPKYLFRKEGQNVTLSCEQNLNHDAMYWYRQDPGQGLRLIYYSQIVNDFQKGDIAEGYSVSREKKESFPLTVTSAQKNPTAFYLCASTTRGGEQYFGPGTRLTVT.

The gene calls are TRBV15 and TRBJ1-6; tentatively, D is TRBD1 (5 bases). V was shortened by 3 bases and J by 8 bases, with 17 bases between the two germline ends. CDR1 LNHNV and CDR2 YYDKDF come from the germline V gene (reference sequence). The CDR3 is 16 amino acids. Written as DNA, the CDR3 is TGTGCCACCAGCAGTTTTCGGCAGGGCTTAGATTCACCCCTCCACTTT. This codes for CATSSFRQGLDSPLHF.